These 20 T cell receptor beta chains were sequenced from one sample in a study of T cell changes during pregnancy in multiple sclerosis (dated by TCRdb to between 2018 and 2021). Library preparation was by the immunoSEQ multiplex PCR assay. TCRdb took over this immuneACCESS table, retaining in-frame rearrangements with V and J assigned. Such tables are incomplete; in checked studies, under half of the missing clones stem from an unresolved V gene, and the remainder is unexplained. Across this sample there are under 15,000 clones, with 70% to 90% seen only once. Roughly 15% of the sample rests with the top ten. The material was CD8+ T cells from peripheral blood mononuclear cells, obtained in the second trimester of pregnancy. These receptors came from a female donor in good health, enrolled as a control in a pregnancy study.

The genes are TRBV28 and TRBJ2-1; TRBD2 matches at 14 bases. This CDR3 region has 14 residues. Germline CDR1 and CDR2: MDHEN and SYDVKM. V dropped 4 bases and J dropped 12; count of bases not matched to a gene: 5. CDR3 protein: CASSWGLAGVSQFF. CDR3 sequence (DNA): TGTGCCAGCAGTTGGGGACTAGCGGGAGTGTCGCAGTTCTTC.

The chain links TRBV27 to TRBJ2-7; D unclear. This CDR3 is 15 amino acids long. The V end was cut by 1 base, the J end by 2 bases, with 12 bases between. The germline gives CDR1 MNHEY, CDR2 SMNVEV (reference sequence). The CDR3 DNA follows: TGTGCCAGCAGTTTATTTCTAAACCCAACCTACGAGCAGTACTTC. This gives the protein CASSLFLNPTYEQYF.

This sequence joins TRBV10-3 and TRBJ1-5; maybe TRBD1 (5 bases). The CDR3 is made up of 14 amino acids. The V gene's germline CDR1 is ENHRY and CDR2 SYGVKD. The V gene lost 3 bases and the J gene lost 7 bases, with 13 bases spanning the gap. CDR3 in DNA: TGTGCCATCAGTGACAGGGATTGGCACCAGCCCCAGCATTTT. Translated: CAISDRDWHQPQHF.

The rearrangement links TRBV29-1 to TRBJ2-5; 7 bases match TRBD1. The germline gives CDR1 SQVTM, CDR2 ANQGSEA. CDR3 size: 13 residues. V shed 6 bases and J 2 bases; nucleotides not matched to a gene: 6. Here the CDR3 DNA reads TGCAGCGTCCGCGGACAGGATCAAGAGACCCAGTACTTC. As protein: CSVRGQDQETQYF.

This clone is labeled large (0.1 to 1%). The chain links TRBV6-5 to TRBJ1-6, with TRBD1 matching 8 bases. The CDR3 spans 15 residues. V shed 2 bases, J shed 8 bases, and the junction held 5 bases outside the gene matches. Germline V gene lookup returns CDR1 MNHEY and CDR2 SVGAGI. CDR3 DNA sequence: TGTGCCAGCAGTTACGGGACAGGAGATGATTCACCCCTCCACTTT. Translation: CASSYGTGDDSPLHF.

The V gene is TRBV25-1, the J gene TRBJ2-1; 10 bases map to TRBD1. This CDR3 contains 18 residues. After removal of 5 bases from V and 0 bases from J, the junction contained 10 bases not matched to a gene. CDR1 is MGHDK and CDR2 is SYGVNS in the germline V gene. This chain's CDR3 is CASSPWTGGFSSYNEQFF. CDR3 bases: TGTGCCAGCAGTCCCTGGACAGGGGGTTTCAGCTCCTACAATGAGCAGTTCTTC.

This rearrangement joins TRBV25-1 to TRBJ1-1; the match to TRBD1 covers 10 bases. The CDR3 is made up of 15 amino acids. CDR1 is MGHDK and CDR2 is SYGVNS in the germline V gene. The V segment lost 5 bases and the J segment 1 base; nucleotides outside the gene matches: 4. The CDR3 bases are TGTGCCAGCAGTCTGACAGGGGGCGCGAACACTGAAGCTTTCTTT. Amino acid sequence: CASSLTGGANTEAFF.

The chain recombines TRBV9 with TRBJ2-2; 8 bases are shared with TRBD2. Germline V gene data show CDR1 as SGDLS and CDR2 as YYNGEE. This CDR3 is 17 amino acids long. Germline trimming cut 3 bases from V and 3 bases from J; bases unmatched to any gene: 10. CDR3 loop: CASSAATAGGYTGELFF. The CDR3 bases are TGTGCCAGCAGCGCCGCGACGGCGGGAGGATACACCGGGGAGCTGTTTTTT.

The chain is built from TRBV7-2 and TRBJ1-4; 12 bases are a match to TRBD1. The germline V gene encodes CDR1 SGHTA and CDR2 FQGNSA. The CDR3 totals 16 residues. V dropped 5 bases and J dropped 6; count of bases not matched to a gene: 7. The CDR3 sequence is CASSDRDRGPYEKLFF. DNA of the CDR3: TGTGCCAGCAGCGACCGGGACAGGGGGCCGTATGAAAAACTGTTTTTT.

This CDR3 reads CASSYNTIQGDTQYF. DNA of the CDR3: TGTGCCAGCAGTTACAACACAATCCAGGGGGATACGCAGTATTTT. This chain joins TRBV6-5 and TRBJ2-3; TRBD1 is a possible D gene (6 bases). The germline V gene encodes CDR1 MNHEY and CDR2 SVGAGI. The CDR3 is 15 amino acids. The V and J ends lost 2 bases and 6 bases respectively, with 15 bases between them.

This sequence joins TRBV6-5 and TRBJ2-5; the match to TRBD2 covers 10 bases. The V gene's germline CDR1 is MNHEY and CDR2 SVGAGI. The ends lost 6 bases at V and 2 bases at J; junction bases unmatched: 6. The length of the CDR3 is 15 residues. This chain's CDR3 is CASSLPTSGQETQYF. The CDR3 region has the DNA TGTGCCAGCAGCCTCCCGACTAGCGGGCAAGAGACCCAGTACTTC.

V is TRBV27 and J is TRBJ2-7; 8 nucleotides align to TRBD1. The CDR3 spans 16 residues. CDR1 and CDR2 (germline): MNHEY, SMNVEV (reference sequence). Unmatched junction bases numbered 13, after V lost 6 bases and J lost 3 bases. As DNA, the CDR3 is TGTGCCAGCAGAGGGGCAGGGGGCGAGGGTGTCTACGAGCAGTACTTC. It specifies CASRGAGGEGVYEQYF.

The gene calls are TRBV2 and TRBJ2-7; TRBD2 matches 10 bases. V dropped 2 bases and J dropped 6; count of bases not matched to a gene: 13. This CDR3 spans 17 amino acids. Looked up from germline, CDR1 is SNHLY and CDR2 is FYNNEI. The DNA of the CDR3 is TGTGCCAGCAGTGAACTCGGGACTAGCGCCGCCCTTAGCGAGCAGTACTTC. Amino acid sequence: CASSELGTSAALSEQYF.

V and J are TRBV14 and TRBJ2-7; D is possibly TRBD1 (5 bases). Germline lookup yields CDR1 SGHDN and CDR2 FVKESK. This CDR3 spans 15 amino acids. V gave up 0 bases and J gave up 5 bases, with 14 bases separating them. The CDR3 bases are TGTGCCAGCAGCCAAGAAGTCCAGGGAACCCACGAGCAGTACTTC. Translation gives CASSQEVQGTHEQYF.

The chain links TRBV27 to TRBJ2-5; 13 bases map to TRBD2. The CDR3 totals 19 residues. The V gene's germline CDR1 is MNHEY and CDR2 SMNVEV (reference sequence). V shed 2 bases, J shed 2 bases, and the junction held 11 bases outside the gene matches. The CDR3 protein is CASSLDHSLAGGVQETQYF. DNA for the CDR3: TGTGCCAGCAGTTTAGACCACTCACTAGCGGGAGGGGTACAAGAGACCCAGTACTTC.

V and J are TRBV4-3 and TRBJ2-1; maybe TRBD1 (6 bases). Trimming cost V 4 bases and J 0 bases, with 10 bases left between them. The CDR3 length is 15 residues. CDR1 is LGHNA and CDR2 is YSLEER in the germline V gene. The CDR3 bases are TGCGCCAGCAGCCGAGAACAGGGCTCCTACAATGAGCAGTTCTTC. This gives the protein CASSREQGSYNEQFF.

CDR3 in DNA: TGTGCCAGCAGCCCCCCCACAGGGGTCGGCACCGGGGAGCTGTTTTTT. Protein sequence: CASSPPTGVGTGELFF. The J gene is TRBJ2-2, the V gene TRBV5-8; 7 positions agree with TRBD1. The CDR3 extends over 16 amino acids. The junction had 10 bases not matched to a gene; V was cut back by 4 bases and J by 4 bases. The germline CDR1 and CDR2 sequences are SGHTS and YDEGEE.

This clone has just a few counts. This chain joins TRBV27 and TRBJ1-5; D unclear. Germline lookup yields CDR1 MNHEY and CDR2 SMNVEV (reference sequence). The CDR3 loop spans 15 amino acids. V was trimmed by 3 bases and J by 0 bases, leaving 9 bases between them. CDR3 nucleotides: TGTGCCAGCAGTTTCATCGGGAATAGCAATCAGCCCCAGCATTTT. This translates into CASSFIGNSNQPQHF.

This chain links TRBV7-9 with TRBJ1-2; D remains unclear. Germline-derived CDR1 and CDR2 are SEHNR and FQNEAQ (reference sequence). The V gene lost 1 base and the J gene lost 7 bases, with 7 bases spanning the gap. This CDR3 is built from 12 residues. Here the CDR3 reads CASSLDRGGYTF. The CDR3 DNA is TGTGCCAGCAGCTTAGATCGGGGTGGCTACACCTTC.

The chain joins TRBV11-2 to TRBJ2-7; weak D call: TRBD1 (5 bases). V dropped 3 bases and J dropped 2 bases, with 8 bases sitting between them. This CDR3 spans 13 amino acids. Germline CDR1 reads SGHAT; CDR2 reads FQNNGV. In nucleotides, the CDR3 is TGTGCCAGCAGCTTCGGCAGGGCCTACGAGCAGTACTTC. Translating it yields CASSFGRAYEQYF.